This T cell receptor beta chain was recorded in a study of Tregs in tolerant kidney transplant recipients. Recipients received nonmyeloablative bone marrow transplants from related graft donors, with transient mixed chimerism. CD4+CD25+CD127- Tregs, CD4+CD25- non-Tregs, CD4 and CD8 cells were sorted. TCRdb's table, derived via immunoSEQ multiplex PCR, lists solely in-frame clones and lacks some. The sample lists about 50,000 clones; 89% were seen once. With respect to this clone: Antigen: not known.

Overall study findings and caveats: The small number of patients limits these findings pending further validation. The most relevant donor-specific Treg TCRbeta repertoire apparently came from expansion with activated donor B cells. No direct test of biological reproducibility was done here.

The source material was CD8+ T cells from blood (PBMCs), sampled 12 months after the transplant. The sequence was collected from a human patient who received a combined kidney and bone marrow transplant. The graft donor may account for some of the T cells.

DNA for the CDR3: TGCGCCAGCAGCCAAGTTGATCCTAGCGGGACTTACGAGCAGTACTTC. It codes for CASSQVDPSGTYEQYF. The V and J genes are TRBV4-1 and TRBJ2-5, with 9 bases identical to TRBD2. The DNA end lines up better with TRBJ2-7; the J call may be wrong. The germline CDR1 and CDR2 sequences are MGHRA and YSYEKL. There are 16 residues in the CDR3.